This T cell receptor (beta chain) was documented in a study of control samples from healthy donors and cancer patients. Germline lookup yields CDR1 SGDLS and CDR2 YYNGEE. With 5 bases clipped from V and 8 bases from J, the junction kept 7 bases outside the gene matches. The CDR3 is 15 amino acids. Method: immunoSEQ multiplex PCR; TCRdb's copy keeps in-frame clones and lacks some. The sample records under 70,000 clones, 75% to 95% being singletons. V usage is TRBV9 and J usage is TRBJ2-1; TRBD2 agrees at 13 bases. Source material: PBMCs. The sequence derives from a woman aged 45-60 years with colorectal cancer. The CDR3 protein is CASSELAGGPDEQFF. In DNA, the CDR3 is TGTGCCAGCAGTGAACTAGCGGGAGGGCCTGATGAGCAGTTCTTC.